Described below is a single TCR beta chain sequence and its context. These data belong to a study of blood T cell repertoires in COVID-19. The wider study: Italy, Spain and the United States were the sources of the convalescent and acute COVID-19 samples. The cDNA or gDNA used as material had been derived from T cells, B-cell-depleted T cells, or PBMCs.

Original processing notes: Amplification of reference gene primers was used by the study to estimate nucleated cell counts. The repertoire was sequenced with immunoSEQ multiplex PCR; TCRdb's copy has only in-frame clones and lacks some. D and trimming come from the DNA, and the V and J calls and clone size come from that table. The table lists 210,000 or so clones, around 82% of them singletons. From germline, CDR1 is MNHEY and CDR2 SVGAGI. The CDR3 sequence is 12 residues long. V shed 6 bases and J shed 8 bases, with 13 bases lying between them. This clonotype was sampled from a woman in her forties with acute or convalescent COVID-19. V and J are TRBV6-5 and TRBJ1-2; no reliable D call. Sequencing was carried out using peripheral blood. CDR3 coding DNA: TGTGCCAGCAGATCGGGGTTAAAGGGCTACACCTTC. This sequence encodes CASRSGLKGYTF.